Sequencing of this TCR beta chain was carried out in a study of cytomegalovirus exposure and HLA in healthy donors. This CDR3 is 18 amino acids long. Germline CDR1 SEHNR, CDR2 FQNEAQ (reference sequence). Trimming removed 1 base from V and 5 bases from J, with 23 bases in between. Data came from immunoSEQ multiplex PCR; TCRdb stores just in-frame clones and leaves some out. In the table there are some 150,000 clones, about 89% of which are singletons. Study conclusions and caveats: Subsequent analysis of the 100 to 150 validation repertoires found a tendency for first-cohort TCR clusters to co-occur.

Comments on this clone: What it binds is not known.

This sequence originates from a woman aged 18-29 years in good health and CMV-seropositive. The genes are TRBV7-9 and TRBJ1-1; possibly TRBD1 for D (5 bases). Sequencing was done on a sample of PBMCs. The CDR3 loop is CASSLEGYGPQGGTEAFF. In nucleotides, the CDR3 is TGTGCCAGCAGCTTAGAAGGTTATGGACCGCAGGGAGGGACTGAAGCTTTCTTT.